Shown below are 31 T cell receptor beta chains from a single sample sequenced in a study of cytomegalovirus exposure and HLA in healthy donors. A multiplex PCR was run with 60 Vbeta primers and 13 Jbeta primers. The method was immunoSEQ multiplex PCR; TCRdb's version includes in-frame clones alone and lacks a portion of them. The sample has some 130,000 clones, over 75% seen once; the top ten hold 4.2%. Sequencing used PBMCs. The origin of the receptors is a male donor in good health and CMV-seropositive.

The chain combines TRBV5-6 with TRBJ1-1; 9 positions agree with TRBD1. Trimming at V came to 2 bases and at J to 10 bases, leaving 18 bases not matched to a gene. CDR1 and CDR2 from the germline V gene are SGHDT and YYEEEE. The CDR3 contains 17 residues. The CDR3 is CASSFLSPQYRGLGAFF. CDR3 nucleotide sequence: TGTGCCAGCAGCTTCCTAAGTCCCCAATACAGGGGGCTTGGAGCTTTCTTT.

The chain employs TRBV16 and TRBJ1-2; D unclear. This CDR3 contains 15 residues. V shed 4 bases and J shed 2 bases, with 14 bases lying between them. Germline V gene data show CDR1 as KGHSY and CDR2 as FQNENV. Here the CDR3 DNA reads TGTGCCAGCAGCCCGGGAACTGGGTTGAACTATGGCTACACCTTC. Protein sequence: CASSPGTGLNYGYTF.

This sequence joins TRBV11-2 and TRBJ2-3; D is perhaps TRBD2 (5 bases). The V end lost 2 bases, the J end lost 6 bases, and 18 bases lay between the germline ends. Germline CDR1 and CDR2: SGHAT and FQNNGV. The CDR3 sequence is 16 residues long. CDR3 residues: CASSLMGALMGDTQYF. The DNA of the CDR3 is TGTGCCAGCAGCTTAATGGGAGCCCTCATGGGGGATACGCAGTATTTT.

CDR3 residues: CASSEYSSSSGANVLTF. The CDR3 nucleotides read TGTGCCAGCAGTGAATATTCTTCCAGCTCTGGGGCCAACGTCCTGACTTTC. V gene TRBV25-1 combines with J gene TRBJ2-6; D not certain. Germline-derived CDR1 and CDR2 are MGHDK and SYGVNS. The CDR3 is 17 amino acids. V dropped 0 bases and J dropped 0 bases, with 9 bases sitting between them.

The chain couples TRBV28 to TRBJ2-7; 7 bases line up with TRBD1. This CDR3 has 13 residues. Germline lookup yields CDR1 MDHEN and CDR2 SYDVKM. After removal of 5 bases from V and 6 bases from J, the junction contained 7 bases not matched to a gene. The CDR3 loop is CASSRTGATEQYF. The CDR3 DNA reads as TGTGCCAGCAGTCGGACAGGCGCGACCGAGCAGTACTTC.

V usage is TRBV6-6 and J usage is TRBJ2-7; 8 bases match TRBD2. The length of the CDR3 is 14 residues. In germline, CDR1 is MNHNY, CDR2 SVGAGI (reference sequence). J gave up 2 bases and V 7 bases, and 7 bases lay outside the gene matches. The CDR3 protein is CASMISGAPYEQYF. CDR3 sequence (DNA): TGTGCCAGCATGATTAGCGGGGCCCCCTACGAGCAGTACTTC.

The chain links TRBV28 to TRBJ2-1, with TRBD1 matching 7 bases. The V and J ends lost 5 bases and 8 bases, in that order; junction bases with no gene match: 9. Germline V lookup: CDR1 MDHEN, CDR2 SYDVKM. The CDR3 is 14 residues long. The CDR3 bases are TGTGCCAGCAGTCCCGGACAGGAACCCCATGAGCAGTTCTTC. Its translation: CASSPGQEPHEQFF.

This clone has a single count. V gene TRBV19 combines with J gene TRBJ1-1, with 9 bases identical to TRBD1. CDR1 is LNHDA and CDR2 is SQIVND in the germline V gene (reference sequence). Trimming cost V 7 bases and J 5 bases; bases outside gene matches: 5. The CDR3 runs to 13 residues. CDR3 loop: CASTQGQGTEAFF. The CDR3 DNA reads TGTGCCAGTACCCAGGGACAGGGAACTGAAGCTTTCTTT. Based on the CDR3 plus reference TRBV19 and TRBJ1-1, the full variable domain is DGGITQSPKYLFRKEGQNVTLSCEQNLNHDAMYWYRQDPGQGLRLIYYSQIVNDFQKGDIAEGYSVSREKKESFPLTVTSAQKNPTAFYLCASTQGQGTEAFFGQGTRLTVV.

The chain recombines TRBV5-1 with TRBJ2-3; 9 bases agree with TRBD2. The trim removed 2 bases at V and 0 bases at J, leaving 4 bases unmatched. The CDR3 has 16 residues. Germline CDR1 and CDR2: SGHRS and YFSETQ. The CDR3 sequence is CASSFTTSGSTDTQYF. The CDR3 nucleotides are TGCGCCAGCAGCTTTACGACTAGCGGAAGCACAGATACGCAGTATTTT.

There are a few counts of this clone. The chain carries TRBV5-1 and TRBJ1-6, with 10 nucleotides matching TRBD1. The CDR3 loop spans 15 amino acids. V dropped 4 bases and J dropped 11; count of bases not matched to a gene: 9. Per the germline V gene, CDR1 is SGHRS and CDR2 is YFSETQ. The CDR3 reads CASSPGTGEGPPLHF. The CDR3 nucleotides read TGCGCCAGCAGCCCCGGGACAGGGGAAGGGCCACCCCTCCACTTT.

The rearrangement joins TRBV10-3 to TRBJ2-7; 8 bases align to TRBD1. CDR3 size: 16 residues. Trimming took 4 bases from V and 3 from J; bases not matched to a gene: 11. Germline V gives CDR1 ENHRY, CDR2 SYGVKD. CDR3 region: CAISGTPGQVDYEQYF. The DNA of the CDR3 is TGTGCCATCAGTGGAACACCGGGACAGGTCGACTACGAGCAGTACTTC.

The V call is TRBV18, the J call TRBJ2-1, with 9 bases lining up with TRBD2. Germline CDR1 KGHSH, CDR2 LQKENI. The V and J ends lost 3 bases and 5 bases, in that order; junction bases with no gene match: 5. This CDR3 is built from 15 residues. The CDR3 nucleotides read TGTGCCAGCTCACCCGCCCGGACTAGCGACAATGAGCAGTTCTTC. Its protein is CASSPARTSDNEQFF.

This clone has only a few counts. J is TRBJ1-2 and V is TRBV9, with 9 bases aligning to TRBD1. This CDR3 region has 16 residues. V lost 4 bases, J lost 3 bases, and 10 bases stayed unmatched. Germline CDR1 SGDLS, CDR2 YYNGEE. CDR3 coding DNA: TGTGCCAGCAGCACGAGCCGGGACAGGGTTTACTATGGCTACACCTTC. Protein: CASSTSRDRVYYGYTF.

In this sample, this clone turned up once. The chain has TRBV12-5 and TRBJ2-3, with 13 bases matching TRBD2. CDR3 length equals 16 residues. The junction had 2 bases not matched to a gene; V was cut back by 4 bases and J by 1 base. Per the germline V gene, CDR1 is LGHNT and CDR2 is FRNRAP. CDR3 protein: CASGSGLAGGTDTQYF. The CDR3 DNA sequence: TGTGCTAGTGGTTCCGGACTAGCGGGAGGCACAGATACGCAGTATTTT. Looking up the rest from reference TRBV12-5 and TRBJ2-3 gives the full variable domain: DARVTQTPRHKVTEMGQEVTMRCQPILGHNTVFWYRQTMMQGLELLAYFRNRAPLDDSGMPKDRFSAEMPDATLATLKIQPSEPRDSAVYFCASGSGLAGGTDTQYFGPGTRLTVL.

This clone appeared once. The CDR3 DNA sequence: TGTGCCAGCAGCCCCCGGACTAGTACCACAGATACGCAGTATTTT. Translating gives CASSPRTSTTDTQYF. The genes are TRBV5-4 and TRBJ2-3; 7 bases line up with TRBD2. This CDR3 region has 15 residues. V was pared by 4 bases and J by 2 bases, with 7 bases of the junction left unmatched. Germline V gene lookup returns CDR1 SGHNT and CDR2 YYREEE (reference sequence). The variable domain in full, completed from reference TRBV5-4 and TRBJ2-3, reads ETGVTQSPTHLIKTRGQQVTLRCSSQSGHNTVSWYQQALGQGPQFIFQYYREEENGRGNFPPRFSGLQFPNYSSELNVNALELDDSALYLCASSPRTSTTDTQYFGPGTRLTVL.

The chain links TRBV10-3 to TRBJ2-7; 7 nucleotides agree with TRBD1. Germline V CDR1 and CDR2: ENHRY, SYGVKD. V shed 6 bases, J shed 3 bases, and the junction held 8 bases outside the gene matches. The CDR3 is made up of 14 amino acids. CDR3 DNA sequence: TGTGCCATCAGGGCCGGGACAGAGATCTACGAGCAGTACTTC. Its protein is CAIRAGTEIYEQYF.

The chain has TRBV5-1 and TRBJ2-1; the match to TRBD1 covers 9 bases. Per the germline V gene, CDR1 is SGHRS and CDR2 is YFSETQ. CDR3 length: 12 amino acids. J lost 8 bases, V lost 3 bases, and 0 bases had no gene match. CDR3 protein: CASSWTGDEQFF. CDR3 coding DNA: TGCGCCAGCAGCTGGACAGGGGATGAGCAGTTCTTC. The variable domain in full, completed from reference TRBV5-1 and TRBJ2-1, reads KAGVTQTPRYLIKTRGQQVTLSCSPISGHRSVSWYQQTPGQGLQFLFEYFSETQRNKGNFPGRFSGRQFSNSRSEMNVSTLELGDSALYLCASSWTGDEQFFGPGTRLTVL.

The J gene is TRBJ2-1, the V gene TRBV11-1; TRBD1 is a possible D gene (5 bases). The CDR3 has 15 residues. CDR1 and CDR2 from the germline V gene are SGHAT and FQDESV (reference sequence). Trimming left V 6 bases short and J 1 base short, with 13 bases between. The CDR3 DNA follows: TGTGCCAGCAGGCTGGCAGGGCGGTCCTACAATGAGCAGTTCTTC. Its translation: CASRLAGRSYNEQFF.

J is TRBJ2-3 and V is TRBV6-4; 10 positions match TRBD2. The CDR3 sequence is 15 residues long. Germline CDR1 is MRHNA and CDR2 is SNTAGT. Unmatched junction bases numbered 6, after V lost 4 bases and J lost 5 bases. The chain's CDR3 is CASSVSGGYGDTQYF. CDR3 sequence (DNA): TGTGCCAGCAGTGTTAGCGGGGGGTATGGAGATACGCAGTATTTT.

The CDR3 region is CASSPTRTGPGEQYF. The CDR3 bases are TGTGCCAGCTCACCGACTCGGACAGGCCCCGGGGAGCAGTACTTC. This chain links TRBV18 with TRBJ2-7; the match to TRBD1 covers 7 bases. The trim removed 3 bases at V and 7 bases at J, leaving 12 bases unmatched. From germline, CDR1 is KGHSH and CDR2 LQKENI. The CDR3 length is 15 residues.

This chain joins TRBV4-2 and TRBJ1-2; D not certain. Trimming removed 1 base at V and 3 bases at J, with 21 bases between. This CDR3 is built from 18 residues. Germline CDR1 is LGHNA and CDR2 is YNFKEQ. DNA of the CDR3: TGTGCCAGCAGCCAAGGGGGAGGGCCGTGGAGTGGAGACTATGGCTACACCTTC. Protein sequence: CASSQGGGPWSGDYGYTF.

The rearrangement links TRBV28 to TRBJ2-7, with a weak D call TRBD1 (6 bases). The length of the CDR3 is 13 residues. The germline CDR1 and CDR2 sequences are MDHEN and SYDVKM. Trimming left V 6 bases short and J 5 bases short, with 14 bases between. In DNA form, the CDR3 reads TGTGCCAGCAGCTCTACAGGGACCCACGAGCAGTACTTC. It encodes CASSSTGTHEQYF.

The chain has TRBV16 and TRBJ2-7, with 13 nucleotides matching TRBD2. The J segment lost 3 bases and the V segment lost 2 bases, leaving 4 bases of the junction unmatched. The CDR3 has 16 amino acids. Germline V gene sequence: CDR1 KGHSY, CDR2 FQNENV. Here the CDR3 reads CASSQQGLAGYYEQYF. CDR3 nucleotides: TGTGCCAGCAGCCAACAGGGACTAGCGGGATACTACGAGCAGTACTTC.

The sample holds one count of this clone. V gene TRBV18 combines with J gene TRBJ1-3, with TRBD1 matching 8 bases. V was pared by 4 bases and J by 8 bases, with 10 bases of the junction left unmatched. The germline CDR1 and CDR2 sequences are KGHSH and LQKENI. The CDR3 consists of 15 residues. CDR3 sequence (DNA): TGTGCCAGCTCACTCAGGGCAGGGGGCGAAGACACCATATATTTT. It encodes CASSLRAGGEDTIYF.

The chain couples TRBV2 to TRBJ2-3; 9 bases map to TRBD1. The V gene end was trimmed by 7 bases and the J gene end by 3 bases; junction bases not matched to a gene: 11. In germline, CDR1 is SNHLY, CDR2 FYNNEI. The CDR3 runs 16 residues. CDR3 sequence reads: CASNLGQGLRTDTQYF. The CDR3 coding sequence is TGTGCCAGCAACCTCGGACAGGGGTTGAGAACAGATACGCAGTATTTT.

The rearrangement uses TRBV7-2 and TRBJ1-5; D may be TRBD1 (6 bases). This CDR3 contains 16 residues. CDR1 SGHTA and CDR2 FQGNSA come from the germline V gene. Between the trimmed V and J ends, which lost 2 bases and 0 bases, there was a span of 11 bases. CDR3 in amino acids: CASSLYYRASNQPQHF. The DNA of the CDR3 is TGTGCCAGCAGCTTATATTACAGGGCTAGCAATCAGCCCCAGCATTTT.

The rearrangement uses TRBV27 and TRBJ2-6; D not resolved. This CDR3 has 15 residues. Germline values: CDR1 MNHEY, CDR2 SMNVEV (reference sequence). Trimming shortened V by 7 bases and J by 1 base, and 11 bases separated the two germline ends. CDR3 sequence (DNA): TGTGCCAGCAAGCCCCTCGGTTCTGGGGCCAACGTCCTGACTTTC. It specifies CASKPLGSGANVLTF.

The genes are TRBV6-1 and TRBJ2-1; 9 nucleotides agree with TRBD2. The CDR3 totals 16 residues. The germline gives CDR1 MNHNS, CDR2 SASEGT. V shed 4 bases, J shed 0 bases, and the junction held 4 bases outside the gene matches. The DNA of the CDR3 is TGTGCCAGCAGTGCCCTAGCGGGGAGCTCCTACAATGAGCAGTTCTTC. Translating it yields CASSALAGSSYNEQFF.

V gene TRBV25-1 combines with J gene TRBJ2-7; the D gene is possibly TRBD1 (5 bases). The CDR3 sequence is 13 residues long. Germline V gene sequence: CDR1 MGHDK, CDR2 SYGVNS. Deletions cut 6 bases from V and 1 base from J, with 10 bases between. CDR3 region: CASSPRASYEQYF. The CDR3 DNA reads as TGTGCCAGCAGCCCCAGGGCGTCCTACGAGCAGTACTTC.

J is TRBJ2-7 and V is TRBV5-6; a possible D gene is TRBD2 (7 bases). In germline, CDR1 is SGHDT, CDR2 YYEEEE. The CDR3 extends over 15 amino acids. V lost 4 bases and J lost 0, with 14 bases in between. In DNA form, the CDR3 reads TGTGCCAGCAGCGGGGAGGGGGAGGGCTCCTACGAGCAGTACTTC. Its protein is CASSGEGEGSYEQYF.

The chain recombines TRBV6-5 with TRBJ1-1, with D uncertain. The germline CDR1 and CDR2 sequences are MNHEY and SVGAGI. The CDR3 covers 14 residues. Trimming stripped 2 bases from V and 1 base from J, with 8 bases between. In DNA, the CDR3 is TGTGCCAGCAGTTACATCTCCCCGAACACTGAAGCTTTCTTT. Its protein product is CASSYISPNTEAFF.